Sequencing of this T cell receptor beta chain was carried out in a study of shared clonotypes between healthy human individuals. CDR1 is LNHDA and CDR2 is SQIVND in the germline V gene (reference sequence). CDR3 length equals 16 residues. Trimming took off 7 bases at V and 2 bases at J, with 19 bases between the two ends. This clone was counted only a few times. Per the authors' pipeline: Filtering differed, since immunoSEQ gave only junction sequences and no quality scores. Clones were sequenced by immunoSEQ multiplex PCR, and TCRdb holds only the in-frame ones, with some missing. Clonal size and the V and J genes are those of that table, whereas D and trimming came from the DNA. The sample carries hundreds of thousands of clones, about two thirds recorded once.

This sequence was found in a woman in her 30s in good health. Sequencing was carried out using memory CD4+ T cells sorted from blood. Stated subset: CD45RA-negative fraction. This sequence joins TRBV19 and TRBJ2-3; weak D call: TRBD2 (6 bases). CDR3 sequence: CASTRPVREDTDTQYF. In DNA form, the CDR3 reads TGTGCCAGTACCCGACCTGTGCGGGAAGACACAGATACGCAGTATTTT.